The clone carrying this T cell receptor beta chain was observed many times. Its antigen is unidentified. Every sequencing run gave over 180 million TCR-beta sequences, taken from 15-18 subjects. From the 5' RACE reads, TCRdb called clonotypes with MiXCR, one entry per CDR3 protein. This sample has about 80,000 distinct CDR3 sequences, with about 9.7% found just once. The V gene end was trimmed by 6 bases and the J gene end by 6 bases; junction bases not matched to a gene: 10. This CDR3 is 15 amino acids long. CDR1 and CDR2 (germline): KGHDR, SFDVKD. The data were taken from a study of neurological immune-mediated disorders. Findings and limits, study-wide: Subjects shared no identical expanded-clone CDR3 amino acid sequences, suggesting private TCR-beta repertoires in all groups. Multiple sclerosis patients had less TCR clonal expansion than even healthy controls, unlike HTLV-1-associated myelopathy.

A blood bank in Maryland, USA, provided the volunteers who served as healthy controls. V and J are TRBV24-1 and TRBJ2-1, with 7 bases identical to TRBD2. The sample taken for sequencing was PBMCs. The receptor was isolated from a man aged 45 to 65 in good health. This CDR3 reads CATSSPRGDLNEQFF. The CDR3 nucleotides read TGTGCCACCAGTTCCCCACGGGGGGACCTCAATGAGCAGTTCTTC.